This TCR beta chain was captured by sequencing in a study of blood T cell repertoires in COVID-19. At the level of the study: The United States, Italy and Spain were the sources of the acute and convalescent COVID-19 samples. From T cells, B-cell-depleted T cells, or PBMCs came the material, which was cDNA or gDNA.

Generated by immunoSEQ multiplex PCR, the TCRdb table keeps only in-frame clones and is missing some. The data hold about 250,000 clones, with more than 85% observed a single time. Recruits, aged roughly 18 to 89 years, lived in 24 US areas. Donors in Cohort 3 counted as recovered after two negative PCRs, clearance, or symptom resolution. Germline loops: CDR1 LGHDT, CDR2 YNNKEL (reference sequence). CDR3 length: 13 residues. V lost 1 base and J 5 bases, leaving 7 bases between the germline ends. The genes are TRBV3-1 (or the pseudogene TRBV3-2) and TRBJ2-3, with D unclear. The specimen sequenced was PBMCs or T cells enriched from blood (not recorded which). This clonotype was sampled from a man in his forties who had recovered from COVID-19. The CDR3 spells CASSQAKLDTQYF. CDR3 bases: TGTGCCAGCAGCCAAGCAAAGCTAGATACGCAGTATTTT.